This T cell receptor beta chain was captured by sequencing in a study of cytomegalovirus exposure and HLA in healthy donors. As concerns this clone: Its antigen remains unknown.

It was with 60 Vbeta and 13 Jbeta primers that the PCR ran. TCRdb's copy holds only in-frame clones and misses some; the assay was immunoSEQ multiplex PCR. The repertoire includes 92,000 or so clones, about two thirds of them detected once, and 20% to 25% sits in the top ten. There are 14 residues in the CDR3. The V end lost 4 bases, the J end lost 4 bases, and 12 bases lay between the germline ends. The V gene's germline CDR1 is MNHEY and CDR2 SMNVEV (reference sequence). General study points: Earlier analysis found most TCR beta V segments productive about 87% or about 30% of the time. In vitro testing confirmed a few CMV-associated chains as specific for CMV antigens. The authors listed 150 to 200 TCR beta chains as cytomegalovirus-associated. The number of N-insertions in an Asian-associated ancestry cluster was reportedly below the approximately 690-donor mean in a later analysis.

What was sequenced was PBMCs. This sequence was found in a woman in her 50s in good health and CMV-seropositive. The genes are TRBV27 and TRBJ2-3; D unclear. CDR3 region: CASSYDSLPDTQYF. In nucleotides, the CDR3 is TGTGCCAGCAGTTATGACTCGCTGCCAGATACGCAGTATTTT.